One and the same sample provided the 11 T cell receptor beta chains below, sequenced in a study of blood T cell repertoires in COVID-19. TCRdb's copy holds only in-frame clones and misses some; the assay was immunoSEQ multiplex PCR. The table shows some 80,000 clones, with around 81% occurring only once. The sample consisted of peripheral blood. The source is a human donor in a cohort sampled during active COVID-19.

The CDR3 region is CASSWDSRVQPQHF. As DNA, the CDR3 is TGTGCCAGCAGCTGGGACAGTCGAGTTCAGCCCCAGCATTTT. This chain links TRBV7-2 with TRBJ1-5; TRBD1 matches 7 bases. After removal of 4 bases from V and 6 bases from J, the junction contained 6 bases not matched to a gene. The CDR3 loop spans 14 amino acids. Germline V lookup: CDR1 SGHTA, CDR2 FQGNSA.

This clone occurred many times. The rearrangement links TRBV2 to TRBJ2-2; weak D call: TRBD2 (5 bases). This CDR3 has 15 residues. Germline CDR1 reads SNHLY; CDR2 reads FYNNEI. V gave up 7 bases and J gave up 3 bases, with 15 bases separating them. CDR3 sequence reads: CASTFRGSDTGELFF. CDR3 coding DNA: TGTGCCAGCACCTTTAGAGGGAGCGACACCGGGGAGCTGTTTTTT.

The chain employs TRBV5-4 and TRBJ2-5; 8 bases match TRBD1. Germline V gene sequence: CDR1 SGHNT, CDR2 YYREEE (reference sequence). This CDR3 region has 13 residues. The junction had 2 bases not matched to a gene; V was cut back by 4 bases and J by 3 bases. Here the CDR3 DNA reads TGTGCCAGCAGCCCGGGACAGGAAGAGACCCAGTACTTC. Its translation is CASSPGQEETQYF.

This rearrangement joins TRBV28 to TRBJ1-4; the D gene is possibly TRBD1 (5 bases). CDR1 MDHEN and CDR2 SYDVKM come from the germline V gene. The CDR3 is 15 amino acids. Deletions cut 6 bases from V and 1 base from J, with 12 bases between. For the CDR3, the DNA is TGTGCCAGCAGACTCGGAGACAGAACTAATGAAAAACTGTTTTTT. Its translation: CASRLGDRTNEKLFF.

This clone was detected a few times. J is TRBJ1-5 and V is TRBV24-1, with TRBD1 as a possible D gene (6 bases). V lost 3 bases to trimming and J lost 7 bases, with 12 bases between them. The CDR3 is 14 amino acids. CDR1 is KGHDR, CDR2 SFDVKD, per germline. The CDR3 sequence: CATSDGGGWQPQHF. Here the CDR3 DNA reads TGTGCCACCAGTGATGGGGGGGGCTGGCAGCCCCAGCATTTT.

V and J are TRBV11-3 and TRBJ2-1; 8 bases are a match to TRBD1. The germline CDR1 and CDR2 sequences are SGHNT and YENEEA. This CDR3 comprises 16 residues. Trimming took 1 base from V and 6 from J; bases not matched to a gene: 8. The DNA of the CDR3 is TGTGCCAGCAGCTTAGGAGGACAGGGACTCTCCAATGAGCAGTTCTTC. Translating gives CASSLGGQGLSNEQFF.

This clone was counted at least ten times. V gene TRBV7-3 combines with J gene TRBJ2-3; 8 bases are a match to TRBD2. Germline lookup yields CDR1 SGHTA and CDR2 FQGTGA. This CDR3 is 15 amino acids long. V gave up 1 base and J gave up 4 bases; unmatched junction bases: 4. The CDR3 region is CASSLIGGGSDTQYF. Written as DNA, the CDR3 is TGTGCCAGCAGCTTAATTGGCGGGGGGTCAGATACGCAGTATTTT.

The chain uses TRBV14 and TRBJ2-3, with 10 bases fitting TRBD2. In germline, CDR1 is SGHDN, CDR2 FVKESK. V dropped 1 base and J dropped 4; count of bases not matched to a gene: 8. CDR3 length: 17 residues. CDR3 in amino acids: CASSQVSGGAGADTQYF. In DNA, the CDR3 is TGTGCCAGCAGCCAAGTCAGCGGGGGGGCCGGCGCAGATACGCAGTATTTT.

The V call is TRBV4-1, the J call TRBJ2-1, with D possibly TRBD2 on 5 matching bases. The CDR3 length is 14 residues. Germline CDR1 MGHRA, CDR2 YSYEKL. Trimming shortened V by 3 bases and J by 5 bases, and 11 bases separated the two germline ends. CDR3 sequence: CASSQRAADNEQFF. DNA for the CDR3: TGCGCCAGCAGCCAGAGGGCGGCGGACAATGAGCAGTTCTTC.

The chain combines TRBV6-4 with TRBJ2-6, with D possibly being TRBD1 (5 bases). CDR1 is MRHNA, CDR2 SNTAGT, per germline. The CDR3 has 15 residues. The V end was cut by 2 bases, the J end by 0 bases, with 5 bases between. The CDR3 is CASSDDSSGANVLTF. For the CDR3, the DNA is TGTGCCAGCAGTGACGACAGCTCTGGGGCCAACGTCCTGACTTTC.

The chain carries TRBV7-9 and TRBJ2-5; maybe TRBD2 (5 bases). The CDR3 runs to 16 residues. V was clipped by 1 base and J by 5 bases, with 17 bases between them. The germline CDR1 and CDR2 sequences are SEHNR and FQNEAQ (reference sequence). CDR3 sequence reads: CASSLGSGISRETQYF. The CDR3 nucleotides read TGTGCCAGCAGCTTAGGTTCGGGGATCAGTAGGGAGACCCAGTACTTC.